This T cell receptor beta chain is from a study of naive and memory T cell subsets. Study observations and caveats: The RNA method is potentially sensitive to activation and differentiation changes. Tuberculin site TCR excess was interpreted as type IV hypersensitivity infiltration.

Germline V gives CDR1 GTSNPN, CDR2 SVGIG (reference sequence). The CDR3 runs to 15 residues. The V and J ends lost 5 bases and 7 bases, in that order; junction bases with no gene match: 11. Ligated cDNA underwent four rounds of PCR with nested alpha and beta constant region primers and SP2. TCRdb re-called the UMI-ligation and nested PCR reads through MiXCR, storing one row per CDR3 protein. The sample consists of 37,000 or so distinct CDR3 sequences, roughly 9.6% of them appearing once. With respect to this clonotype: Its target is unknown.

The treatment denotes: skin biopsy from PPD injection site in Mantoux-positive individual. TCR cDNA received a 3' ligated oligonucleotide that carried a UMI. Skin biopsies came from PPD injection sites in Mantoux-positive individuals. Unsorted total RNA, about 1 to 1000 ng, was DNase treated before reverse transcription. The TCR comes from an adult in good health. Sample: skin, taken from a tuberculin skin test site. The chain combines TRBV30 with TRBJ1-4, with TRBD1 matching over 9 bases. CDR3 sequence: CAWGPGQGLSEKLFF. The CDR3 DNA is TGTGCCTGGGGACCGGGACAGGGACTTTCTGAAAAACTGTTTTTT. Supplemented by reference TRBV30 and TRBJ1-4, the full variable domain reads SQTIHQWPATLVQPVGSPLSLECTVEGTSNPNLYWYRQAAGRGLQLLFYSVGIGQISSEVPQNLSASRPQDRQFILSSKKLLLSDSGFYLCAWGPGQGLSEKLFFGSGTQLSVL.